Below, 17 T cell receptor beta chains from the same sample are listed, as sequenced in a study of blood T cell repertoires in COVID-19. Data came from immunoSEQ multiplex PCR; TCRdb stores just in-frame clones and leaves some out. The table has about 200,000 clones, about 88% seen once. The sequencing sample was made of peripheral blood. These receptors were collected from an elderly woman with acute or convalescent COVID-19.

The chain links TRBV18 to TRBJ1-1, with no clear D. Trimming took 1 base from V and 4 from J, leaving 10 bases between them. Germline CDR1 reads KGHSH; CDR2 reads LQKENI. The CDR3 has 14 residues. The CDR3 spells CASSPLVVGTEAFF. The DNA for the CDR3 is TGTGCCAGCTCACCACTGGTAGTCGGCACTGAAGCTTTCTTT.

This chain connects TRBV24-1 to TRBJ2-2; TRBD2 agrees at 10 bases. Germline lookup yields CDR1 KGHDR and CDR2 SFDVKD. CDR3 length equals 19 residues. V lost 4 bases, J lost 7 bases, and 17 bases stayed unmatched. Here the CDR3 DNA reads TGTGCCACCAGTGAACTTGCTAGCGGGAGTGGACTCAATGGCGGGGAGCTGTTTTTT. Translated, it gives CATSELASGSGLNGGELFF.

The chain uses TRBV14 and TRBJ2-1, with TRBD1 identical over 10 bases. Germline lookup yields CDR1 SGHDN and CDR2 FVKESK. The CDR3 loop spans 17 amino acids. V dropped 3 bases and J dropped 5; count of bases not matched to a gene: 10. CDR3 sequence: CASSQMTWDRGNNEQFF. For the CDR3, the DNA is TGTGCCAGCAGCCAGATGACATGGGACAGGGGAAACAATGAGCAGTTCTTC. Supplemented by reference TRBV14 and TRBJ2-1, the full variable domain reads EAGVTQFPSHSVIEKGQTVTLRCDPISGHDNLYWYRRVMGKEIKFLLHFVKESKQDESGMPNNRFLAERTGGTYSTLKVQPAELEDSGVYFCASSQMTWDRGNNEQFFGPGTRLTVL.

The gene calls are TRBV19 and TRBJ2-5; 8 bases are shared with TRBD2. V shed 5 bases and J 3 bases; nucleotides not matched to a gene: 11. There are 16 residues in the CDR3. Germline CDR1 and CDR2: LNHDA and SQIVND (reference sequence). CDR3 residues: CASSPRSGGGKETQYF. The CDR3 DNA reads as TGTGCCAGTAGTCCCCGATCGGGGGGGGGCAAAGAGACCCAGTACTTC.

The chain couples TRBV28 to TRBJ2-1, with D possibly TRBD1 on 5 matching bases. V was cut by 1 base and J by 10 bases, with 11 bases left in between. Germline V gene sequence: CDR1 MDHEN, CDR2 SYDVKM. CDR3 length: 13 amino acids. CDR3 in DNA: TGTGCCAGCAGTTTATTCGAAAGGACAGAGCAGTTCTTC. Residues: CASSLFERTEQFF.

This clone was seen just once. The J gene is TRBJ1-2, the V gene TRBV28; 9 nucleotides match TRBD1. Germline V gene data show CDR1 as MDHEN and CDR2 as SYDVKM. The V and J ends lost 6 bases and 7 bases, in that order; junction bases with no gene match: 9. CDR3 length equals 14 residues. As DNA, the CDR3 is TGTGCCAGCAGCTTAACAGGGGGCGTATTTGGCTACACCTTC. Its translation is CASSLTGGVFGYTF.

The rearrangement uses TRBV7-2 and TRBJ2-7, with 8 bases lining up with TRBD2. Unmatched junction bases numbered 11, after V lost 5 bases and J lost 5 bases. The CDR3 is made up of 15 amino acids. Germline assignment: CDR1 SGHTA and CDR2 FQGNSA. The CDR3: CASSLNAGGIDEQYF. The CDR3 bases are TGTGCCAGCAGCCTCAACGCGGGGGGAATAGACGAGCAGTACTTC. Supplemented by reference TRBV7-2 and TRBJ2-7, the full variable domain reads GAGVSQSPSNKVTEKGKDVELRCDPISGHTALYWYRQSLGQGLEFLIYFQGNSAPDKSGLPSDRFSAERTGGSVSTLTIQRTQQEDSAVYLCASSLNAGGIDEQYFGPGTRLTVT.

The rearrangement links TRBV7-2 to TRBJ2-5, with 10 bases aligning to TRBD1. Germline V gene lookup returns CDR1 SGHTA and CDR2 FQGNSA. The CDR3 sequence is 14 residues long. After removal of 5 bases from V and 4 bases from J, the junction contained 4 bases not matched to a gene. This CDR3 reads CASSQDRGIETQYF. In DNA, the CDR3 is TGTGCCAGCAGCCAGGACAGGGGGATAGAGACCCAGTACTTC. Full variable domain (remainder filled in from reference TRBV7-2 and TRBJ2-5): GAGVSQSPSNKVTEKGKDVELRCDPISGHTALYWYRQSLGQGLEFLIYFQGNSAPDKSGLPSDRFSAERTGGSVSTLTIQRTQQEDSAVYLCASSQDRGIETQYFGPGTRLLVL.

This clone was seen just once. The chain links TRBV27 to TRBJ1-2, with 8 bases aligning to TRBD1. Germline CDR1 and CDR2: MNHEY and SMNVEV (reference sequence). There are 15 residues in the CDR3. The J segment lost 8 bases and the V segment lost 7 bases, leaving 15 bases of the junction unmatched. Written as DNA, the CDR3 is TGTGCCAGCACCCCACTCCGGGACAGGAGGGACGGCTACACCTTC. As protein: CASTPLRDRRDGYTF.

The rearrangement links TRBV9 to TRBJ2-1; 7 nucleotides match TRBD1. Germline V CDR1 and CDR2: SGDLS, YYNGEE. This CDR3 region has 15 residues. V trimming: 4 bases; J trimming: 13 bases; junction bases outside the gene matches: 17. CDR3 sequence: CASSPGGQVGPIQFF. The CDR3 DNA reads as TGTGCCAGCAGCCCCGGTGGACAGGTTGGCCCAATACAGTTCTTC.

The chain employs TRBV27 and TRBJ2-1, with 10 bases aligning to TRBD2. Per the germline V gene, CDR1 is MNHEY and CDR2 is SMNVEV (reference sequence). Trimming at V came to 5 bases and at J to 8 bases, leaving 9 bases not matched to a gene. CDR3 length: 15 amino acids. Written as DNA, the CDR3 is TGTGCCAGCAGTACACCTAGCGGGAGTGGGGATGAGCAGTTCTTC. It translates to CASSTPSGSGDEQFF.

The J gene is TRBJ1-2, the V gene TRBV29-1; D gene uncertain. This CDR3 comprises 14 residues. The germline CDR1 and CDR2 sequences are SQVTM and ANQGSEA. V lost 6 bases to trimming and J lost 3 bases, with 17 bases between them. The CDR3 protein is CSVTGLTADYGYTF. The CDR3 nucleotides read TGCAGCGTCACCGGATTGACTGCCGACTATGGCTACACCTTC.

The CDR3 is CASSFVQGRNSPLHF. The DNA of the CDR3 is TGTGCCAGCAGCTTTGTCCAGGGGCGGAATTCACCCCTCCACTTT. This chain joins TRBV7-2 and TRBJ1-6; possible D gene TRBD1, 6 bases. Germline V gives CDR1 SGHTA, CDR2 FQGNSA. The V end lost 3 bases, the J end lost 7 bases, and 13 bases lay between the germline ends. The length of the CDR3 is 15 residues.

In its sample, this clone was seen a few times. The rearrangement joins TRBV18 to TRBJ2-3; perhaps TRBD2 as D (5 bases). The V gene lost 6 bases and the J gene lost 1 base, with 14 bases spanning the gap. Germline CDR1 is KGHSH and CDR2 is LQKENI. The CDR3 totals 15 residues. DNA of the CDR3: TGTGCCAGCTCCCGAAGGACCGGGGGCACAGATACGCAGTATTTT. Translation gives CASSRRTGGTDTQYF.

The chain couples TRBV7-2 to TRBJ2-1; the D gene is possibly TRBD1 (6 bases). The V end was cut by 1 base, the J end by 6 bases, with 10 bases between. The CDR3 runs to 14 residues. Germline V gene lookup returns CDR1 SGHTA and CDR2 FQGNSA. In DNA, the CDR3 is TGTGCCAGCAGCTTAGGGACAGCGTTCAATGAGCAGTTCTTC. As protein: CASSLGTAFNEQFF.

This chain uses TRBV6-2 or TRBV6-3 with TRBJ1-5, with 8 bases identical to TRBD1. The CDR3 is made up of 17 amino acids. J was trimmed by 6 bases and V by 0 bases; bases with no gene match: 10. The germline V gene encodes CDR1 MNHEY and CDR2 SVGEGT. CDR3 nucleotide sequence: TGTGCCAGCAGTTACTCCCCCACAGGGGGGGCAAGTCAGCCCCAGCATTTT. It specifies CASSYSPTGGASQPQHF.

This chain links TRBV2 with TRBJ2-1; D is perhaps TRBD2 (6 bases). CDR3 size: 14 residues. V was shortened by 6 bases and J by 6 bases, with 15 bases between the two germline ends. Germline V gene sequence: CDR1 SNHLY, CDR2 FYNNEI. The CDR3 DNA reads as TGTGCCAGCAGGTTAAGACTAGGTTCCAATGAGCAGTTCTTC. It encodes CASRLRLGSNEQFF.